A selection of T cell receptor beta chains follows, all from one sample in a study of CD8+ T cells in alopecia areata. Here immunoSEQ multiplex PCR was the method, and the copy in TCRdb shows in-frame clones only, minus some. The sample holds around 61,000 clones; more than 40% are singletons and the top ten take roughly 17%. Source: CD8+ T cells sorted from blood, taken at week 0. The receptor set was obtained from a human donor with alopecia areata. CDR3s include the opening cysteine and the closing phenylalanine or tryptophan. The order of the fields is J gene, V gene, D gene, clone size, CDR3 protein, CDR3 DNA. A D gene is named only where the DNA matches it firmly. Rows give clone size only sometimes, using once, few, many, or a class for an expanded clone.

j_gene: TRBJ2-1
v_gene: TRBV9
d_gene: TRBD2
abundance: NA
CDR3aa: CASSGDSGIYNEQFF
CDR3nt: TGTGCCAGCAGCGGGGATAGCGGGATCTACAATGAGCAGTTCTTC

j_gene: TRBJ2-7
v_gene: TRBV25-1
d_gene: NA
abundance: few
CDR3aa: CASKGRGSYEQYF
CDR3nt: TGTGCCAGCAAGGGACGGGGATCCTACGAGCAGTACTTC

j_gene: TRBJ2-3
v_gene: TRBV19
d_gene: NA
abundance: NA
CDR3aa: CASSIDLQVFDTQYF
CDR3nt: TGTGCCAGTAGTATAGATCTCCAGGTTTTTGATACGCAGTATTTT

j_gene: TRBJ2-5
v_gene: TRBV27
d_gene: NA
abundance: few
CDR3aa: CASSLSPETQYF
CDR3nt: TGTGCCAGCAGTTTAAGCCCGGAGACCCAGTACTTC

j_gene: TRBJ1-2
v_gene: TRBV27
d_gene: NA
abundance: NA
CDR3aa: CASSPGTPANYGYTF
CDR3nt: TGTGCCAGCAGTCCCGGGACACCAGCTAACTATGGCTACACCTTC

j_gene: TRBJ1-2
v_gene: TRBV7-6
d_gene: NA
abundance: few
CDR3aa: CASSLAGPNYGYTF
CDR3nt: TGTGCCAGCAGCTTAGCAGGACCGAACTATGGCTACACCTTC

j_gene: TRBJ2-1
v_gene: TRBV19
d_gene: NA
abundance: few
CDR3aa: CASSPPGLHNEQFF
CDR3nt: TGTGCCAGTAGTCCTCCTGGACTCCACAATGAGCAGTTCTTC

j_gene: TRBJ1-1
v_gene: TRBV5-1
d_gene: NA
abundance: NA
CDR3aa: CASSLGGSTEAFF
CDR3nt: TGCGCCAGCAGCTTGGGTGGGTCCACTGAAGCTTTCTTT

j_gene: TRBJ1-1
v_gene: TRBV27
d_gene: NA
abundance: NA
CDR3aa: CASTGHPNTEAFF
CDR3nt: TGTGCCAGCACTGGTCACCCGAACACTGAAGCTTTCTTT

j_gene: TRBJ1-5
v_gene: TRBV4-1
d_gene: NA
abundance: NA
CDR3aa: CASSLLLEPRQPQHF
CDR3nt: TGCGCCAGCAGCCTTTTATTGGAGCCACGCCAGCCCCAGCATTTT

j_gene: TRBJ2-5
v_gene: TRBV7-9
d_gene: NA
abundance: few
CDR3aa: CASSLAGSQETQYF
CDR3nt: TGTGCCAGCAGCTTAGCGGGCAGCCAAGAGACCCAGTACTTC

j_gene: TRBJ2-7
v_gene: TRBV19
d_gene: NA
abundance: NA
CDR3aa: CASSYSAGTTYEQYF
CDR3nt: TGTGCCAGTAGTTATAGCGCGGGAACGACCTACGAGCAGTACTTC

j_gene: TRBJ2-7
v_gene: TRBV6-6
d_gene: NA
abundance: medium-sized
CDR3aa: CASSSPVAAAEEQYF
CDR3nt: TGTGCCAGCAGTTCCCCGGTCGCTGCCGCAGAGGAGCAGTACTTC

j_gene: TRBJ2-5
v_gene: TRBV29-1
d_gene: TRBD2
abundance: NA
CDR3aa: CSVVRTSGEETQYF
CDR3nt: TGCAGCGTTGTCAGGACTAGCGGAGAAGAGACCCAGTACTTC

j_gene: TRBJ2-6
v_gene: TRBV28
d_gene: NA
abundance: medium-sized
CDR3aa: CASRKQEYSGANVLTF
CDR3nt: TGTGCCAGCAGAAAACAGGAGTACTCTGGGGCCAACGTCCTGACTTTC

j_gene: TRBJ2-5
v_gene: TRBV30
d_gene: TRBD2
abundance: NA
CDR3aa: CAGFSGRGRETQYF
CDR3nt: TGTGCCGGATTTAGCGGGAGGGGAAGGGAGACCCAGTACTTC

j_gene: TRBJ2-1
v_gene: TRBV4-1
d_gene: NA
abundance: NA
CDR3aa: CASSQDGTAPNEQFF
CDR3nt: TGCGCCAGCAGCCAAGATGGGACGGCCCCCAATGAGCAGTTCTTC

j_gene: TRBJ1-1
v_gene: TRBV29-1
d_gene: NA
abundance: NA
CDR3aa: CSVEGGEQGRTEAFF
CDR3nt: TGCAGCGTTGAGGGGGGGGAACAGGGTAGGACTGAAGCTTTCTTT

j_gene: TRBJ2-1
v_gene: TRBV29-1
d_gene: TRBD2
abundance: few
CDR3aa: CSVLGLAEHNEQFF
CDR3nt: TGCAGCGTTCTAGGACTAGCGGAGCACAATGAGCAGTTCTTC

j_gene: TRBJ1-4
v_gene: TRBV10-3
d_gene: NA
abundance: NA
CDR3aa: CAISDEGLEKLFF
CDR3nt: TGTGCCATCAGTGATGAGGGACTGGAAAAACTGTTTTTT

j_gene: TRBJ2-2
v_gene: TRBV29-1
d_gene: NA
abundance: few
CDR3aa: CSVDGGRGELFF
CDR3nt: TGCAGCGTTGATGGGGGGCGCGGGGAGCTGTTTTTT

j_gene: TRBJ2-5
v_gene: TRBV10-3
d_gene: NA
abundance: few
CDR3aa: CAAGQYQETQYF
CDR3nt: TGTGCCGCGGGACAGTACCAAGAGACCCAGTACTTC

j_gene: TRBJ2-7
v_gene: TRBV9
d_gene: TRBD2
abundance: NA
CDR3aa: CASSREAFDEQYF
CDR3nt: TGTGCCAGCAGCCGGGAGGCATTCGACGAGCAGTACTTC

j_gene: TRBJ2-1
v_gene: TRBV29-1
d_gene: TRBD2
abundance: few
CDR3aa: CSVLGLAEHSSYNEQFF
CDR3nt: TGCAGCGTTCTGGGGCTAGCGGAACACAGCTCCTACAATGAGCAGTTCTTC

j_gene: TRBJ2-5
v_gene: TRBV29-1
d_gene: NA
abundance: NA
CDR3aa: CSVHSGGETQYF
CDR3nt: TGCAGCGTCCACTCCGGTGGAGAGACCCAGTACTTC

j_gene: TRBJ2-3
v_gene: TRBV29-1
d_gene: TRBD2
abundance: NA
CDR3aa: CSVEDQEAGGSTDTQYF
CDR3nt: TGCAGCGTTGAAGATCAGGAAGCGGGGGGGTCCACAGATACGCAGTATTTT

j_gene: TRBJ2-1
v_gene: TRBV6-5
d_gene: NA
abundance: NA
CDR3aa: CASSTLGNEQFF
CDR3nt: TGTGCCAGCAGTACACTAGGCAATGAGCAGTTCTTC

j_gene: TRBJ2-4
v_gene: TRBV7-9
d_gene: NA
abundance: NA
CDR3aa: CATSGTDPKNIQYF
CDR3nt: TGTGCCACCTCCGGGACGGACCCCAAAAACATTCAGTACTTC

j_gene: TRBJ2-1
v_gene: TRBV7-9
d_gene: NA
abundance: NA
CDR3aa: CASSFWGPTYNEQFF
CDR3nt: TGTGCCAGCAGCTTCTGGGGACCGACGTACAATGAGCAGTTCTTC

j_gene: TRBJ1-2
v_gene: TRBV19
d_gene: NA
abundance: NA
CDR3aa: CASGGRDSDYGYTF
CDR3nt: TGTGCCAGTGGGGGGAGAGACAGCGACTATGGCTACACCTTC

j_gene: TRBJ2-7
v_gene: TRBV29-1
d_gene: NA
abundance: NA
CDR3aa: CSVEGGGPYEQYF
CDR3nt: TGCAGCGTTGAAGGTGGGGGGCCCTACGAGCAGTACTTC

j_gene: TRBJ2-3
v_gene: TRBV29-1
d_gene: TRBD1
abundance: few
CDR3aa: CSALGTETSTDTQYF
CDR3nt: TGCAGCGCCCTCGGGACAGAGACTAGCACAGATACGCAGTATTTT

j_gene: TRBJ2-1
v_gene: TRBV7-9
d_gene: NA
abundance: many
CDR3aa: CASSLAGGRHNEQFF
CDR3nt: TGTGCCAGCAGCTTAGCGGGAGGCCGCCACAATGAGCAGTTCTTC

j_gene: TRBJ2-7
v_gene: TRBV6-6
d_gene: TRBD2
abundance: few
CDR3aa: CASGLGRGIDEQYF
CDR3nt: TGTGCAAGCGGACTGGGGAGGGGTATCGACGAGCAGTACTTC

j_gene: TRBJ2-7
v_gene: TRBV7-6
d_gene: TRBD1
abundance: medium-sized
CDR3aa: CASSPGTVEQYF
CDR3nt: TGTGCCAGCAGCCCGGGGACAGTAGAGCAGTACTTC

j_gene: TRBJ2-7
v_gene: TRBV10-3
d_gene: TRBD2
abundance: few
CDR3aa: CASQLAGGSDEQYF
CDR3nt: TGTGCCAGCCAGCTAGCGGGAGGTTCGGACGAGCAGTACTTC

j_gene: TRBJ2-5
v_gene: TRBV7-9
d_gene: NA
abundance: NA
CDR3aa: CASSLGTRDGEETQYF
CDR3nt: TGTGCCAGCAGCCTAGGGACTCGTGACGGAGAAGAGACCCAGTACTTC

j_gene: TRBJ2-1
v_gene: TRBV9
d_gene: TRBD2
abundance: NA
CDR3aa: CASNGGSFNNEQFF
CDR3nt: TGTGCCAGCAATGGCGGGAGTTTCAACAATGAGCAGTTCTTC